This entry lists 20 T cell receptor beta chains sequenced from one sample in a study of T cells in Graves' hyperthyroidism and ophthalmopathy. Amplification of TCR beta CDR3 regions was performed using RNA transcripts as template. Primed by the HTBI set, a first-round RT-PCR was run on the TCR CDR3. MiXCR, run by TCRdb on the multiplex PCR reads, gives a single entry per CDR3 protein. The table records a few hundred thousand distinct CDR3 sequences, 25% of them present only once. The sequencing input was blood. Receptors were obtained from a man aged 45-60 years with Graves' hyperthyroidism.

This clonotype has a handful of counts. This rearrangement joins TRBV9 to TRBJ2-7, with 7 bases fitting TRBD2. Germline CDR1 is SGDLS and CDR2 is YYNGEE. The V and J ends lost 4 bases and 5 bases, in that order; junction bases with no gene match: 9. The CDR3 is made up of 14 amino acids. CDR3 nucleotide sequence: TGTGCCAGCAGCCCCTTTCCGAGCGGGAACGAGCAGTACTTC. As protein: CASSPFPSGNEQYF. Using reference TRBV9 and TRBJ2-7 for the parts outside the CDR3, the full variable domain is DSGVTQTPKHLITATGQRVTLRCSPRSGDLSVYWYQQSLDQGLQFLIQYYNGEERAKGNILERFSAQQFPDLHSELNLSSLELGDSALYFCASSPFPSGNEQYFGPGTRLTVT.

V usage is TRBV6-1 and J usage is TRBJ1-4, with 8 bases identical to TRBD1. The CDR3 contains 15 residues. Trimming removed 0 bases from V and 8 bases from J; junction bases left unmatched: 5. CDR1 and CDR2 from the germline V gene are MNHNS and SASEGT. For the CDR3, the DNA is TGTGCCAGCAGTGAAGCCGACAGGGGTGGCGAAAAACTGTTTTTT. This gives the protein CASSEADRGGEKLFF.

This clonotype occurred a few times. The gene calls are TRBV5-1 and TRBJ1-1; D is undetermined. Germline CDR1 SGHRS, CDR2 YFSETQ. The V end lost 0 bases, the J end lost 5 bases, and 14 bases lay between the germline ends. CDR3 size: 15 residues. The CDR3 sequence is CASSLVGRRPTEAFF. In DNA form, the CDR3 reads TGCGCCAGCAGCTTGGTTGGCAGGCGTCCAACTGAAGCTTTCTTT.

The chain couples TRBV28 to TRBJ1-3; D unclear. Trimming took 4 bases from V and 5 from J, leaving 9 bases between them. The CDR3 extends over 13 amino acids. In germline, CDR1 is MDHEN, CDR2 SYDVKM. The CDR3 region has the DNA TGTGCCAGCAGTTCCTTCGGGAGAAACACCATATATTTT. It specifies CASSSFGRNTIYF.

The CDR3 sequence is CASSVGQGSEAFF. As DNA, the CDR3 is TGTGCCAGCAGCGTGGGACAGGGTTCTGAAGCTTTCTTT. This sequence joins TRBV11-2 and TRBJ1-1; 9 positions agree with TRBD1. The germline CDR1 and CDR2 sequences are SGHAT and FQNNGV. The junction had 4 bases not matched to a gene; V was cut back by 5 bases and J by 6 bases. The CDR3 is 13 amino acids.

This chain connects TRBV5-1 to TRBJ2-7; 11 bases align to TRBD2. Trimming removed 4 bases from V and 3 bases from J; junction bases left unmatched: 6. Looked up from germline, CDR1 is SGHRS and CDR2 is YFSETQ. The CDR3 has 15 residues. The CDR3 nucleotides read TGCGCCAGCAGCCCGGATACTAGCGGGAGCTACGAGCAGTACTTC. It encodes CASSPDTSGSYEQYF. The variable domain in full, completed from reference TRBV5-1 and TRBJ2-7, reads KAGVTQTPRYLIKTRGQQVTLSCSPISGHRSVSWYQQTPGQGLQFLFEYFSETQRNKGNFPGRFSGRQFSNSRSEMNVSTLELGDSALYLCASSPDTSGSYEQYFGPGTRLTVT.

The table lists this clonotype with many counts. V is TRBV7-3 and J is TRBJ2-3; D gene unclear. This CDR3 spans 15 amino acids. V was trimmed by 6 bases and J by 5 bases, leaving 18 bases between them. CDR1 and CDR2 (germline): SGHTA, FQGTGA. The CDR3 loop is CASSPGSGGLDTQYF. DNA for the CDR3: TGTGCCAGCAGTCCAGGCTCTGGCGGCCTAGATACGCAGTATTTT.

The V and J genes are TRBV9 and TRBJ2-3, with 7 bases matching TRBD2. This CDR3 is built from 19 residues. The junction had 24 bases not matched to a gene; V was cut back by 1 base and J by 10 bases. The germline gives CDR1 SGDLS, CDR2 YYNGEE. The CDR3 here is CASSVPQQPSGKEPTAQYF. The CDR3 DNA reads as TGTGCCAGCAGCGTACCCCAACAGCCCAGCGGGAAAGAACCTACCGCGCAGTATTTT.

This clonotype occurred many times. The chain is built from TRBV28 and TRBJ2-2, with 12 bases aligning to TRBD2. V shed 4 bases, J shed 4 bases, and the junction held 13 bases outside the gene matches. The germline CDR1 and CDR2 sequences are MDHEN and SYDVKM. The CDR3 runs to 19 residues. CDR3 DNA: TGTGCCAGCAGTTCTTCATCGCCACTAGCGGGAGGCGTCACCGGGGAGCTGTTTTTT. It translates to CASSSSSPLAGGVTGELFF. Looking up the rest from reference TRBV28 and TRBJ2-2 gives the full variable domain: DVKVTQSSRYLVKRTGEKVFLECVQDMDHENMFWYRQDPGLGLRLIYFSYDVKMKEKGDIPEGYSVSREKKERFSLILESASTNQTSMYLCASSSSSPLAGGVTGELFFGEGSRLTVL.

The genes are TRBV19 and TRBJ2-6; D may be TRBD2 (5 bases). This CDR3 region has 15 residues. V was shortened by 5 bases and J by 0 bases, with 8 bases between the two germline ends. Looked up from germline, CDR1 is LNHDA and CDR2 is SQIVND (reference sequence). The CDR3 coding sequence is TGTGCCAGTAGTCAAGGGAGCTCTGGGGCCAACGTCCTGACTTTC. As protein: CASSQGSSGANVLTF.

This clonotype was counted between two and nine times. The J gene is TRBJ2-7, the V gene TRBV28; 7 bases agree with TRBD2. The germline gives CDR1 MDHEN, CDR2 SYDVKM. The CDR3 runs to 13 residues. The V gene end was trimmed by 6 bases and the J gene end by 1 base; junction bases not matched to a gene: 3. The CDR3 nucleotides are TGTGCCAGCAGAGCTAGCGGATCCTACGAGCAGTACTTC. This translates into CASRASGSYEQYF.

The chain uses TRBV20-1 and TRBJ1-2, with no clear D. The CDR3 totals 11 residues. Trimming pared 6 bases from V and 8 bases from J, leaving 13 bases between. From germline, CDR1 is DFQATT and CDR2 SNEGSKA (reference sequence). CDR3 in DNA: TGCAGTGCCCCCCGGGTCTCCGGCTACACCTTC. This encodes CSAPRVSGYTF.

The rearrangement links TRBV20-1 to TRBJ2-2; D remains ambiguous. Germline CDR1 DFQATT, CDR2 SNEGSKA (reference sequence). This CDR3 contains 15 residues. V was shortened by 1 base and J by 9 bases, with 18 bases between the two germline ends. DNA for the CDR3: TGCAGTGCTAGAGGGGGTCGAGCGAAGACCTGGGAGCTGTTTTTT. Translated: CSARGGRAKTWELFF.

In its sample, this clonotype was seen once. The chain is built from TRBV28 and TRBJ1-4; perhaps TRBD1 as D (5 bases). Trimming shortened V by 5 bases and J by 8 bases, and 18 bases separated the two germline ends. Looked up from germline, CDR1 is MDHEN and CDR2 is SYDVKM. This CDR3 contains 15 residues. The CDR3 DNA reads as TGTGCCAGCAGTCCCCATGGGCAGGGCAGCGAAAAACTGTTTTTT. It encodes CASSPHGQGSEKLFF.

This clonotype occurred once. The chain combines TRBV27 with TRBJ1-1; maybe TRBD1 (6 bases). Trimming stripped 3 bases from V and 5 bases from J, with 10 bases between. The CDR3 extends over 13 amino acids. CDR1 and CDR2 (germline): MNHEY, SMNVEV (reference sequence). The CDR3, as DNA: TGTGCCAGCAGTTTTAATACAGGGACTGAAGCTTTCTTT. Its translation is CASSFNTGTEAFF.

V is TRBV29-1 and J is TRBJ2-1; 9 bases fit TRBD1. The CDR3 has 14 residues. V was clipped by 3 bases and J by 9 bases; unmatched bases: 9. Germline V CDR1 and CDR2: SQVTM, ANQGSEA. The CDR3 bases are TGCAGCGTTGAGGGGACAGGGAGATTAAGTGAGCAGTTCTTC. Amino acids: CSVEGTGRLSEQFF.

The chain has TRBV20-1 and TRBJ2-5; the D is unclear. The CDR3 sequence is 13 residues long. The V gene's germline CDR1 is DFQATT and CDR2 SNEGSKA (reference sequence). Between the trimmed V and J ends, which lost 4 bases and 2 bases, there was a span of 11 bases. Here the CDR3 DNA reads TGCAGTGCTATTCTTGTTCGGCAAGAGACCCAGTACTTC. It codes for CSAILVRQETQYF.

This clonotype was detected only a few times. The chain combines TRBV11-3 with TRBJ2-1; D assignment may be TRBD1 or TRBD2 (6 bases each). From germline, CDR1 is SGHNT and CDR2 YENEEA. The CDR3 is made up of 14 amino acids. Between the trimmed V and J ends, which lost 3 bases and 3 bases, there was a span of 9 bases. Written as DNA, the CDR3 is TGTGCCAGCAGCTTCGGGGGCGGCTACAATGAGCAGTTCTTC. Protein sequence: CASSFGGGYNEQFF.

In its sample, this clonotype was seen many times. CDR3 sequence: CASSDRLAGVYEQYF. The CDR3 coding sequence is TGTGCCAGCAGTGATCGGCTAGCGGGAGTCTACGAGCAGTACTTC. This chain joins TRBV2 and TRBJ2-7, with 10 bases identical to TRBD2. This CDR3 region has 15 residues. Germline CDR1 reads SNHLY; CDR2 reads FYNNEI. V was clipped by 3 bases and J by 3 bases; unmatched bases: 5.

This clonotype appeared a few times. This chain connects TRBV7-9 to TRBJ2-7; 9 bases are shared with TRBD2. The CDR3 spans 16 residues. Per germline, CDR1 SEHNR and CDR2 FQNEAQ (reference sequence). The V segment lost 0 bases and the J segment 3 bases; nucleotides outside the gene matches: 6. The CDR3 DNA reads as TGTGCCAGCAGCTTAGCCGTGGGTAGCGGGAGCTACGAGCAGTACTTC. Translating gives CASSLAVGSGSYEQYF.